The subject of this entry is one TCR beta chain. Its antigen remains unidentified. No base quality values were provided; no much bigger clone lies one nucleotide off. The data derive from a study of Ad26.COV2.S vaccination and SARS-CoV-2 variants (TCRdb year 2021). Concerning the study at large: Vaccine-arm donors were drawn from COV1001, a multicentre, randomized, double-blind, placebo-controlled phase I-IIa trial of Ad26.COV2.S in healthy adults. Blinding of investigators to trial group allocation was maintained during experiments and outcome assessment. Trial participants were randomized into five groups of five, in which low-dose or high-dose Ad26.COV2.S was given once or twice, or placebo was given on both occasions. The TCR-sequenced set comprised about 32 samples: around 20 Ad26.COV2.S vaccine recipients, 5 placebo recipients and 8 SARS-CoV-2 convalescent individuals. TCRbeta repertoire sequencing was used to assess the specificity and breadth of SARS-CoV-2-reactive T cell receptors after Ad26.COV2.S vaccination. Ad26.COV2.S was administered intramuscularly at 5 x 10^10 or 1 x 10^11 viral particles, either as a single shot or as two shots given 56 days apart. Points the paper makes about the study in general: Vaccine and placebo recipients had similar non-spike TCR breadth, a finding consistent with the vaccine containing only spike. The study was not powered to compare responses between vaccine doses or regimens. Ad26.COV2.S recipients had higher spike-specific TCR breadth than placebo recipients (P = 0.0014). After vaccination, substantial breadth of spike-specific CD8+ and CD4+ T cell responses was reported. According to the authors, total T cell responses may have been underestimated by the TCR breadth and depth analyses.

This specimen's treatment or condition label, interpreted: roughly 19 received Ad26.COV2.S at low or high dose, single or two shots; several received placebo; per-sample allocation not given. For vaccine and placebo recipients, the sequenced repertoires came from samples collected on day 63 after the first injection. In Cohort 1b, 25 or so adults aged 18-55 years were enrolled at a single site in Boston, USA, between 29 July and 7 August 2020. Ad26.COV2.S consisted of a replication-incompetent adenovirus type 26 vector by which a prefusion-stabilized SARS-CoV-2 spike protein from the original Wuhan strain was expressed. V is shortened by 1 base, J by 6 bases, and the region joining them spans 7 bases. As encoded in the germline V gene (reference sequence), CDR1 is LGHDT while CDR2 is YNNKEL. Including cysteine and phenylalanine, the CDR3 has 12 amino acids. The CDR3 DNA has 36 bases and is translated from base 1.

The immunoSEQ Assay was the method used to sequence TCRbeta CDR3 regions. After extraction, genomic DNA underwent amplification by bias-controlled multiplex PCR, followed by high-throughput sequencing. The paper's data handling went like this. Collapsing and filtering of sequences were performed to quantify the absolute abundance of each unique TCRbeta CDR3 region. Usable DNA was measured by amplifying reference genes present in all nucleated cells, and TCRbeta template counts were normalized to that usable DNA to estimate T cell fraction. Repertoire TCRs were annotated as SARS-CoV-2-specific when V gene, CDR3 amino acid sequence and J gene were exactly matched to a known reactive TCR set. The reference SARS-CoV-2 TCR set came from MIRA and was filtered for enrichment in COVID-19-positive ImmuneCODE repertoires, removing public or cross-reactive TCRs. Using the MIRA antigens, annotated TCRs were further analysed by specific ORF or by position within an ORF. Breadth was defined as annotated unique rearrangements over total unique productive rearrangements; depth was the summed frequency of those rearrangements. Group comparisons of TCR breadth used two-sided Wilcoxon rank-sum tests. What TCRdb holds here is the immuneACCESS table cut down to in-frame rearrangements. Part of the clones is not present; checked against another copy, under half of the missing clones reflect an unresolved V gene, and the others are unexplained. V, J and clone size are taken as reported in that table, and D and trimming were inferred from the DNA itself. The sample profile shows a few hundred thousand clones; 90% of them were found once. Around 5.5% of the sample goes to the ten largest clones.

Sequenced material: peripheral blood, taken in a trial of Ad26.COV2.S vaccine versus placebo. The TCR sequence derives from a person between 18 and 60 years old who received the Ad26.COV2.S COVID-19 vaccine or a placebo. The sequence is built from TRBV3-1 (or the pseudogene TRBV3-2) and TRBJ2-7; a confident D gene designation cannot be given. The nucleotides read TGTGCCAGCAGCCAAGTACCGTCCGAGCAGTACTTC. This gives the protein CASSQVPSEQYF.